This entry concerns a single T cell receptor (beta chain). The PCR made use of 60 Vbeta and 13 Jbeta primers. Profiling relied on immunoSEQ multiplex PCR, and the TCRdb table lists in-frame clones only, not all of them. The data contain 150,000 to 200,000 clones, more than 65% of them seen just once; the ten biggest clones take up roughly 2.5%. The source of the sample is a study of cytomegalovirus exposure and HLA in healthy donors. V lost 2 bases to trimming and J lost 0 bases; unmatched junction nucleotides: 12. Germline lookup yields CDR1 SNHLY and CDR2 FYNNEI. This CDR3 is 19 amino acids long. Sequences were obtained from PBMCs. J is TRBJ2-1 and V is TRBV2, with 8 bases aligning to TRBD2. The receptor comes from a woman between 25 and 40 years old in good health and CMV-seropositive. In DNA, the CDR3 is TGTGCCAGCAGTGAACGGGGCCCTAGCGGGTTGAGCTCCTACAATGAGCAGTTCTTC. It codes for CASSERGPSGLSSYNEQFF.